A single T cell receptor beta chain is shown here with its context. Its antigen is undetermined. The junction departs from germline at one end; a sequencing error may be responsible. Germline V CDR1 and CDR2: SGHDT, YYEEEE. This CDR3 is built from 17 residues. The sample originates from a study of post-analysis software for immune sequencing data. Study findings and constraints: A few TRBV segments, TRBV5-6, TRBV5-1 and TRBV20-1 among them, were found more frequent in patients than controls.

Incorporated into the TCR beta cDNA libraries were unique molecular identifiers, which served to reduce PCR and sequencing biases. T cells, about 0.9 to 11 million of them, yielded some 500,000 cDNA molecules. TCRdb redid the calling of the PCR reads with MiXCR, one entry per CDR3 protein. The data contain around 200,000 distinct CDR3 sequences, over 25% of them seen just once; the ten biggest clones take up around 3.2%. The clonotype originates from a girl between 2 and 17 years old with multiple sclerosis. Sequenced input: blood. The chain joins TRBV5-6 to TRBJ1-1; possibly TRBD1 for D (6 bases). The CDR3 region is CVSSHTGRWMLDTEAFF. The DNA of the CDR3 is TGTGTCAGCAGCCATACAGGGAGATGGATGTTGGACACTGAAGCTTTCTTT.